Following are 11 T cell receptor beta chains from one sample sequenced in a study of CXCR3-negative and CXCR3-positive naive CD8 T cells. Overall study findings and caveats: Researchers report that CXCR3-positive naive cells carry more hydrophobic TRB CDR3s than CXCR3-negative naive cells.

UMI-labeled 5' RACE yielded the TRB cDNA libraries. TCRdb re-analyzed the 5' RACE reads; it lists each CDR3 protein once, without DNA. The listing records nearly 110,000 distinct CDR3 sequences. No cognate antigen is known for these TCRs. The sequencing input was naive CXCR3+ CD8+ T cells from blood. Indicated subset: CD45RO-CCR7+CD27+CD95- naive CD8+ T cells expressing CXCR3 (TNR3+). These receptors were obtained from a human donor in good health. Some clones in this sample may be carry-over from other donors' samples.

The chain carries TRBV6-5 and TRBJ2-1; TCRdb's D call, TRBD1, is unchecked because there is no DNA. Germline loops: CDR1 MNHEY, CDR2 SVGAGI. This CDR3 has 14 amino acids. CDR3 protein: CASRDTTGYNEQFF.

J is TRBJ2-7 and V is TRBV2. The CDR3 sequence is 13 residues long. CDR1 SNHLY and CDR2 FYNNEI come from the germline V gene. CDR3 sequence reads: CASSEFVGTEQYF.

V usage is TRBV7-9 and J usage is TRBJ2-1; the TCRdb D gene call, TRBD1, has no DNA to confirm it. The CDR3 sequence is 15 residues long. CDR1 is SEHNR, CDR2 FQNEAQ, per germline (reference sequence). The CDR3 region is CASSSQVKGNNEQFF. Complete variable domain (other parts from reference TRBV7-9 and TRBJ2-1): DTGVSQNPRHKITKRGQNVTFRCDPISEHNRLYWYRQTLGQGPEFLTYFQNEAQLEKSRLLSDRFSAERPKGSFSTLEIQRTEQGDSAMYLCASSSQVKGNNEQFFGPGTRLTVL.

The chain has TRBV29-1 and TRBJ2-2. The germline gives CDR1 SQVTM, CDR2 ANQGSEA. CDR3 length equals 13 residues. The CDR3 sequence is CSVEGLSGGELFF.

The CDR3 reads CASSLWTFSSSYNSPLHF. The gene calls are TRBV7-8 and TRBJ1-6. Germline CDR1 reads SGHVS; CDR2 reads FQNEAQ. The CDR3 totals 18 residues.

The chain links TRBV12-3 or TRBV12-4 to TRBJ2-1. This CDR3 is 16 amino acids long. The CDR3 loop reads CASSFVRQGPYNEQFF.

The V call is TRBV29-1, the J call TRBJ1-2; TCRdb outputs TRBD1, but without DNA this stays unchecked. Germline-derived CDR1 and CDR2 are SQVTM and ANQGSEA. The CDR3 loop spans 12 amino acids. The chain's CDR3 is CSVGVSGGGYTF.

This chain's CDR3 is CASSLGLAGTPEQFF. V and J are TRBV5-1 and TRBJ2-1; without DNA, the TCRdb call of TRBD2 cannot be checked. Germline V gives CDR1 SGHRS, CDR2 YFSETQ. CDR3 length equals 15 residues.

This chain uses TRBV29-1 with TRBJ1-1; TCRdb picks TRBD1, but there is no DNA to check that call. The CDR3 is made up of 11 amino acids. From germline, CDR1 is SQVTM and CDR2 ANQGSEA. The CDR3: CSVGAGAEAFF.

The chain joins TRBV10-1 to TRBJ2-7; there is no DNA to check the TCRdb D call of TRBD2. This CDR3 spans 16 amino acids. CDR1 and CDR2 from the germline V gene are WNHNN and SYGVQD (reference sequence). The chain's CDR3 is CASSKRLAAGTYEQYF.

The chain joins TRBV29-1 to TRBJ2-2; TCRdb proposes TRBD2, but this gene call is untestable without DNA. The germline V gene encodes CDR1 SQVTM and CDR2 ANQGSEA. The CDR3 extends over 12 amino acids. CDR3 region: CSVLTGLGELFF.